The 8 T cell receptor beta chains reported below all come from one sample, sequenced in a study of T cell repertoires in cytomegalovirus infection. One entry per CDR3 protein, called by TCRdb with MiXCR from the reads. The table includes under 250,000 distinct CDR3 sequences, about 12% detected once. Sequenced: PBMCs. The receptors stem from a human donor in good health (CMV status not recorded). Some clones in this sample may be carry-over from other donors' samples.

This clonotype was counted a few times. DNA for the CDR3: TGTGCCAGCAGCTTGGACAATAATTCACCCCTCCACTTT. Protein sequence: CASSLDNNSPLHF. The rearrangement joins TRBV5-6 to TRBJ1-6; D gene ambiguous. The CDR3 extends over 13 amino acids. Trimming stripped 0 bases from V and 5 bases from J, with 3 bases between. CDR1 and CDR2 (germline): SGHDT, YYEEEE.

This clonotype occurred many times. The chain uses TRBV20-1 and TRBJ2-3; 13 bases line up with TRBD2. V was pared by 3 bases and J by 4 bases, with 10 bases of the junction left unmatched. In germline, CDR1 is DFQATT, CDR2 SNEGSKA (reference sequence). The CDR3 length is 17 residues. CDR3 coding DNA: TGCAGTGCTAGTAGGAATGGACTAGCGGGAGACCCAGATACGCAGTATTTT. This encodes CSASRNGLAGDPDTQYF.

This clonotype was recorded a few times. The DNA for the CDR3 is TGCGCCAGCACCCCCTCAGCGGGGGCCTTGAACACAGATACGCAGTATTTT. It codes for CASTPSAGALNTDTQYF. The V call is TRBV5-1, the J call TRBJ2-3, with 8 bases that match TRBD2. The CDR3 has 17 residues. Looked up from germline, CDR1 is SGHRS and CDR2 is YFSETQ. The J segment lost 2 bases and the V segment lost 6 bases, leaving 14 bases of the junction unmatched.

In this sample, this clonotype turned up a few times. The J gene is TRBJ1-2, the V gene TRBV7-2, with D uncertain. The CDR3 contains 14 residues. V lost 1 base to trimming and J lost 4 bases, with 10 bases between them. Germline V gives CDR1 SGHTA, CDR2 FQGNSA. The CDR3 sequence is CASSLGAVSYGYTF. The CDR3 DNA is TGTGCCAGCAGCTTAGGGGCAGTTTCCTATGGCTACACCTTC.

The V and J genes are TRBV19 and TRBJ2-7; 8 bases match TRBD1. The CDR3 loop spans 14 amino acids. V lost 4 bases to trimming and J lost 3 bases; unmatched junction nucleotides: 5. Germline lookup yields CDR1 LNHDA and CDR2 SQIVND (reference sequence). The chain's CDR3 is CASSTSDRDYEQYF. CDR3 DNA: TGTGCCAGTAGTACTTCGGACAGGGACTACGAGCAGTACTTC.

Details on this clonotype: Possible read error: a much larger clone is one base away. This chain links TRBV7-9 with TRBJ2-7; D possibly corresponds to TRBD2 (6 bases). The V end lost 1 base, the J end lost 3 bases, and 19 bases lay between the germline ends. The CDR3 has 17 residues. CDR1 is SEHNR, CDR2 FQNEAQ, per germline (reference sequence). In DNA, the CDR3 is TGTGCCAGCAGCTTAGGGGGGATAACGGGGGTGAACTACGAGCAGTACTTC. Protein sequence: CASSLGGITGVNYEQYF.

This clonotype was recorded many times. This chain links TRBV15 with TRBJ1-2; unclear D gene. The CDR3 runs to 14 residues. The germline gives CDR1 LNHNV, CDR2 YYDKDF (reference sequence). With 0 bases removed from V and 12 bases from J, the gap between germline ends came to 17 bases. The CDR3 loop reads CATSRDRAAGSDTF. The CDR3 nucleotides read TGTGCCACCAGCAGAGATCGGGCAGCCGGAAGCGACACCTTC.

Ten or more counts support this clonotype. The chain recombines TRBV12-3 or TRBV12-4 with TRBJ2-5; the match to TRBD1 covers 7 bases. After removal of 6 bases from V and 1 base from J, the junction contained 2 bases not matched to a gene. The CDR3 sequence is 13 residues long. The CDR3 sequence: CASRRDSQETQYF. DNA for the CDR3: TGTGCCAGCAGACGGGACAGCCAAGAGACCCAGTACTTC.